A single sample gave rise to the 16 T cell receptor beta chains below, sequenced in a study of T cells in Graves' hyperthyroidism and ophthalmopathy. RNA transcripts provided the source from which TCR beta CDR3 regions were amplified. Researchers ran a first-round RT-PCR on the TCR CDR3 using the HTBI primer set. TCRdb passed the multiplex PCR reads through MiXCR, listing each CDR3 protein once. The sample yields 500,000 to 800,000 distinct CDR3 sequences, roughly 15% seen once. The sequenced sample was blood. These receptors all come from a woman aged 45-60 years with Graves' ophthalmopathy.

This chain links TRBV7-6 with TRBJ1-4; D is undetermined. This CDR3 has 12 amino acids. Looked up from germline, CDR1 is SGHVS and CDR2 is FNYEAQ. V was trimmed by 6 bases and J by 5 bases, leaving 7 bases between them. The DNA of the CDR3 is TGTGCCAGCAGTAAGATAAATGAAAAACTGTTTTTT. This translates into CASSKINEKLFF.

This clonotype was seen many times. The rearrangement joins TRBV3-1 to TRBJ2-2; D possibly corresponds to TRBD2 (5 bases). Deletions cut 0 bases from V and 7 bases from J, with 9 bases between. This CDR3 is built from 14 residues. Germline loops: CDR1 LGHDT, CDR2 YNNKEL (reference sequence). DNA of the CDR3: TGTGCCAGCAGCCAAGAAGTAGGAGGCGGGGAGCTGTTTTTT. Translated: CASSQEVGGGELFF.

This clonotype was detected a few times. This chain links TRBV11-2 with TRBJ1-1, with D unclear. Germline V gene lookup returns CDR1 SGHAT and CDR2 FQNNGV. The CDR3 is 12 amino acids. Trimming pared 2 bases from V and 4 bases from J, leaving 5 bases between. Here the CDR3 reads CASSLSFTEAFF. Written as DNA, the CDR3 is TGTGCCAGCAGCTTATCGTTCACTGAAGCTTTCTTT.

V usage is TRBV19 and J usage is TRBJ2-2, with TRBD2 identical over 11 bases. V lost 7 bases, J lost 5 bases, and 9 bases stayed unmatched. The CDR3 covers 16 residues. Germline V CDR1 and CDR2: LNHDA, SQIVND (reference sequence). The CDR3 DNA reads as TGTGCCAGTACCCTAGCGGGAGGCCTCAGAACCGGGGAGCTGTTTTTT. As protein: CASTLAGGLRTGELFF.

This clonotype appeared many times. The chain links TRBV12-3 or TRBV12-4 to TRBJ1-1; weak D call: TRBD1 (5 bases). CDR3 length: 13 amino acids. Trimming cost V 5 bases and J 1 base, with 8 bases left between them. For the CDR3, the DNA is TGTGCCAGCAGTGTGACAGCGAACACTGAAGCTTTCTTT. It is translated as CASSVTANTEAFF.

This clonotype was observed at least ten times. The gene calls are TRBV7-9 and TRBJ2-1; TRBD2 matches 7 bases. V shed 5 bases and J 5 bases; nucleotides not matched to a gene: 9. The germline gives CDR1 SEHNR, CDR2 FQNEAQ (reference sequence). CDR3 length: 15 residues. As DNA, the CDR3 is TGTGCCAGCAGCCCTCCTGTGGGGGGGGACAATGAGCAGTTCTTC. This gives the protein CASSPPVGGDNEQFF. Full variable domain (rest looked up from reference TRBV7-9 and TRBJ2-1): DTGVSQNPRHKITKRGQNVTFRCDPISEHNRLYWYRQTLGQGPEFLTYFQNEAQLEKSRLLSDRFSAERPKGSFSTLEIQRTEQGDSAMYLCASSPPVGGDNEQFFGPGTRLTVL.

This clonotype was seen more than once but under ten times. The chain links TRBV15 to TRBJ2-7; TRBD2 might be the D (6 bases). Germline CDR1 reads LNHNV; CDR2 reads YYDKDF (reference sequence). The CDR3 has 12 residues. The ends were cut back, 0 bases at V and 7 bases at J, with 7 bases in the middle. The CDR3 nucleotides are TGTGCCACCAGCAGAGATGGGGGGGAGCAGTACTTC. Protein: CATSRDGGEQYF.

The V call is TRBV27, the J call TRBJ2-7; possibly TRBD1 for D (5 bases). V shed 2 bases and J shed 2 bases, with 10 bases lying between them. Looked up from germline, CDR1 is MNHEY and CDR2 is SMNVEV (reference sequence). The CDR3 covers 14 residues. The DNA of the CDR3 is TGTGCCAGCAGTTTAGGGGCGTCTGCCTACGAGCAGTACTTC. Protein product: CASSLGASAYEQYF.

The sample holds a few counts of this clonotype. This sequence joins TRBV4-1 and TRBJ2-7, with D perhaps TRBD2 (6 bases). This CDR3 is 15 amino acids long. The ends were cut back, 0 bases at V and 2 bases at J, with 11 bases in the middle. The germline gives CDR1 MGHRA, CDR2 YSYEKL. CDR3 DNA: TGCGCCAGCAGCCAAGATGACGCGGGGACCTACGAGCAGTACTTC. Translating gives CASSQDDAGTYEQYF.

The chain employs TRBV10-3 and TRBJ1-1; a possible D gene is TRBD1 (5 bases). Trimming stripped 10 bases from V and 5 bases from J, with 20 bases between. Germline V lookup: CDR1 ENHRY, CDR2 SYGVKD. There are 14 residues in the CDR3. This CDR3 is CATRVMGRETEAFF. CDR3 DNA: TGTGCCACCAGGGTCATGGGGAGGGAAACTGAAGCTTTCTTT.

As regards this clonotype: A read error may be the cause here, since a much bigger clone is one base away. CDR3 region: CASSSIPGRGAQEQYF. The CDR3, as DNA: TGTGCCAGCAGCTCAATACCGGGACGGGGGGCGCAAGAGCAGTACTTC. The V and J genes are TRBV7-9 and TRBJ2-7, with a tentative D call TRBD2 (7 bases). Germline-derived CDR1 and CDR2 are SEHNR and FQNEAQ (reference sequence). The CDR3 extends over 16 amino acids. The ends were cut back, 4 bases at V and 7 bases at J, with 23 bases in the middle.

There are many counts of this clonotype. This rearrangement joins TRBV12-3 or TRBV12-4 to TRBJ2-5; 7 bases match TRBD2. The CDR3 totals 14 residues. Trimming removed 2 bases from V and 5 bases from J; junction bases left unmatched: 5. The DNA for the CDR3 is TGTGCCAGCAGTTTATACGCGGGAGTCGAGACCCAGTACTTC. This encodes CASSLYAGVETQYF.

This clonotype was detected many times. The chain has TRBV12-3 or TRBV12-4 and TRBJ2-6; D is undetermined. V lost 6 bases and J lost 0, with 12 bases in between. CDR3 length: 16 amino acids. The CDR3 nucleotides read TGTGCCAGCAGACCTGGACGAGGCTCTGGGGCCAACGTCCTGACTTTC. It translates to CASRPGRGSGANVLTF.

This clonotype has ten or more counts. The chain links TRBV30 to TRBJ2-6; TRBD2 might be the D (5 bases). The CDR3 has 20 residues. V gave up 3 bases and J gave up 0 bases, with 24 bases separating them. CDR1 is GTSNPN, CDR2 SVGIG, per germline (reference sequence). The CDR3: CAWSHLLGGLPSSGANVLTF. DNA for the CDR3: TGTGCCTGGAGCCACTTGTTGGGCGGACTCCCAAGCTCTGGGGCCAACGTCCTGACTTTC.

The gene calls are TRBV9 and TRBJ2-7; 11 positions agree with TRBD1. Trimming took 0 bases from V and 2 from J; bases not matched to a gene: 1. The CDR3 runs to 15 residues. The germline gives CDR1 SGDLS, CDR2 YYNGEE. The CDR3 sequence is CASSVGTGGPYEQYF. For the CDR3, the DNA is TGTGCCAGCAGCGTAGGGACAGGGGGCCCCTACGAGCAGTACTTC.

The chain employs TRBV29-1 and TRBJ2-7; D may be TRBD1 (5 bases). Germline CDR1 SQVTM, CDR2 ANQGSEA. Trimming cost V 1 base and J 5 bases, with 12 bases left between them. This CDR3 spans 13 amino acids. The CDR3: CSVEVGAGNEQYF. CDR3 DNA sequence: TGCAGCGTTGAAGTTGGGGCAGGGAACGAGCAGTACTTC.